The clone carrying this TCR beta chain appeared a few times. The antigen is unknown. The gene names here belong to mouse. The read halts 4 residues ahead of the CDR3 end, with the missing end drawn from the germline J gene. This entry is derived from a study of CD8+ T cells in alopecia areata. As for the study in general: Female C3H/HeJ recipients aged roughly 6-11 weeks got skin from C3H/HeJ graft donors aged about 6-12 months that had spontaneous alopecia. Study-level findings and limits: The study found higher clonality in lesional than normal scalp, especially in alopecia totalis/universalis. Sequencing of scalp samples also includes resident alphabeta T cells from normal skin. Although TCR sharing was seen in mice, sharing across patients was less clear, possibly for HLA-related reasons.

TCR sequencing used cDNA made by reverse transcription of extracted RNA. Clones were read by immunoSEQ multiplex PCR, and TCRdb kept only the in-frame ones, dropping some. The sample has about 110,000 clones, none seen only once. Germline values: CDR1 FNHDT, CDR2 SITEND (reference sequence). This CDR3 contains 14 residues. V shed 4 bases and J 3 bases; nucleotides not matched to a gene: 6. This sequence originates from a C3H/HeJ mouse with alopecia areata. The strain's MHC type: H2-k. What was sequenced was lesional skin. The genes are TRBV19 and TRBJ1-1; 7 nucleotides agree with TRBD1. The CDR3 sequence: CASSLRDSYTEVFF. CDR3 DNA (partial): TGTGCCAGCAGTCTCCGGGACAGCTACACA.